This is a list of T cell receptor beta chains from one sample in a study of CD8+ T cells in alopecia areata. Clones were read by immunoSEQ multiplex PCR, and TCRdb kept only the in-frame ones, dropping some. The table shows 150,000 or so clones, with roughly 44% occurring only once. The source material was CD4+ T cells sorted from blood. The receptor set was obtained from a human donor with alopecia areata. Each CDR3 is given with its conserved first and last residue. The D gene is left open where the match is weak. Clone size is given for some rows only: seen once, a few or many times, or a class if the clone is expanded.

>TRBD2|-|TRBJ2-1|TRBV30
TGTGCCTGGAACAGCGGGAGGGCCCATGAGCAGTTCTTC
CAWNSGRAHEQFF
>-|few|TRBJ2-3|TRBV29-1
TGCAGCGTTGAACAGGGCACAGATACGCAGTATTTT
CSVEQGTDTQYF
>-|few|TRBJ2-1|TRBV6-5
TGTGCCAGCAGTTACGTACTTCGCCGTGGGGCAGATGAGCAGTTCTTC
CASSYVLRRGADEQFF
>TRBD1|-|TRBJ2-3|TRBV6-6
TGTGCCAGCAGTTACACGGGACAGGGAACGAATTTT
CASSYTGQGTNF
>-|few|TRBJ2-1|TRBV29-1
TGCAGCGTTGAAAGGGTGGGGCGAAGTGAGCAGTTCTTC
CSVERVGRSEQFF
>-|few|TRBJ1-3|TRBV5-1
TGCGCCAGCAGCCTGGGCAGGAACTCTGGAAACACCATATATTTT
CASSLGRNSGNTIYF
>-|few|TRBJ2-7|TRBV18
TGTGCCAGCTCACCATCTCATGACTACGAGCAGTACTTC
CASSPSHDYEQYF
>-|-|TRBJ1-2|TRBV6-4
TGTGCCAGCAGACAGGGTTGGGGTTATGGCTACACCTTC
CASRQGWGYGYTF
>TRBD1|few|TRBJ1-5|TRBV2
TGTGCCAGCAGTTGGGGACAGAGCAATCAGCCCCAGCATTTT
CASSWGQSNQPQHF
>-|-|TRBJ2-4|TRBV11-2
TGTGCCAGCAGCTTAGTCCAGGGGACCAACATTCAGTACTTC
CASSLVQGTNIQYF
>-|few|TRBJ2-3|TRBV6-6
TGTGCCAGCAGTTACATTGATGATACGCAGTATTTT
CASSYIDDTQYF
>TRBD2|-|TRBJ2-5|TRBV29-1
TGCAGCGTGGCCGTAGCGGGGGTATTAGAGACCCAGTACTTC
CSVAVAGVLETQYF
>TRBD1|-|TRBJ1-1|TRBV29-1
TGCAGCGTTGGTCGACAGGGGCAAGAAGCTTTCTTT
CSVGRQGQEAFF
>-|-|TRBJ2-5|TRBV29-1
TGCAGCGCAGCCTGGGAGACCCAGTACTTC
CSAAWETQYF
>-|-|TRBJ1-2|TRBV28
TGTGCCAGCAGTTTATTGCAGGGTTTCGTCTATGGCTACACCTTC
CASSLLQGFVYGYTF
>TRBD2|once|TRBJ2-3|TRBV7-2
TGTGCCACGGGAGGACTCTTTTCTAGCACAGATACGCAGTATTTT
CATGGLFSSTDTQYF
>-|-|TRBJ1-1|TRBV2
TGTGCCAGCAGGGTCACTCCTCTCCCCTCCAGTGAAGCTTTCTTT
CASRVTPLPSSEAFF
>TRBD1|-|TRBJ2-3|TRBV4-1
TGCGCCAGCAGCCCCGGGACAGTGAGCACAGATACGCAGTATTTT
CASSPGTVSTDTQYF
>-|-|TRBJ2-5|TRBV25-1
TGTGCCAGCAGTGCTCAAGAGACCCAGTACTTC
CASSAQETQYF
>TRBD1|-|TRBJ2-5|TRBV29-1
TGCAGCGTTGTACAGACAGGGGCTGGGGAGACCCAGTACTTC
CSVVQTGAGETQYF
>-|-|TRBJ2-5|TRBV9
TGTGCCAGCAGCCCCGGGGGAGGCCCGGAGACCCAGTACTTC
CASSPGGGPETQYF
>-|-|TRBJ2-7|TRBV29-1
TGCAGCGTTGAAACCGGGGATGGCTACGAGCAGTACTTC
CSVETGDGYEQYF
>-|few|TRBJ2-5|TRBV5-1
TGCGCCAGCAGCTTGGTTTTCCGGGAGACCCAGTACTTC
CASSLVFRETQYF
>TRBD1|few|TRBJ2-1|TRBV5-4
TGTGCCAGCAGCTCGGGACAGGGTAGAGATGAGCAGTTCTTC
CASSSGQGRDEQFF
>-|-|TRBJ1-1|TRBV28
TGTGCCAGCGGCCTTGCGTACACTGAAGCTTTCTTT
CASGLAYTEAFF
>-|few|TRBJ1-1|TRBV29-1
TGCAGCGCCAACAGGGCGCTGAACACTGAAGCTTTCTTT
CSANRALNTEAFF
>-|-|TRBJ2-7|TRBV5-1
TGCGCCAGCAGCTTGTTCCAGAGACCCTACGAGCAGTACTTC
CASSLFQRPYEQYF
>-|few|TRBJ2-5|TRBV7-9
TGTGCCAGCAGCGCCCTTGTGTACCAAGAGACCCAGTACTTC
CASSALVYQETQYF
>-|-|TRBJ1-4|TRBV30
TGTGCCTGGAACAGGTTTAATCTTGAAAAACTGTTTTTT
CAWNRFNLEKLFF
>-|-|TRBJ2-1|TRBV7-2
TGTGCCAGCAGCCATCCGGGCTACAATGAGCAGTTCTTC
CASSHPGYNEQFF
>TRBD2|once|TRBJ2-7|TRBV2
TGTGCCAGCACCCCAAGCGGGAGGAGGTACGAGCAGTACTTC
CASTPSGRRYEQYF
>-|-|TRBJ1-1|TRBV29-1
TGCAGCGTTGTGGGTCGACTTACGAACACTGAAGCTTTCTTT
CSVVGRLTNTEAFF
>-|many|TRBJ2-1|TRBV19
TGTGCCAGTAGTGCACTAGTCCAGTCCAATGAGCAGTTCTTC
CASSALVQSNEQFF
>-|few|TRBJ1-1|TRBV28
TGTGCCAGCAGTTTACGGGGGGCTCCGGGAGCTTTCTTT
CASSLRGAPGAFF
>TRBD1|-|TRBJ1-2|TRBV30
TGTGCCTGGAGTGCCGGGACAGGGGGGCATGGCTACACCTTC
CAWSAGTGGHGYTF
>TRBD1|-|TRBJ1-1|TRBV29-1
TGCAGCGTCCTCTGGGACAGTCGTCTTGAAGCTTTCTTT
CSVLWDSRLEAFF
>-|few|TRBJ2-1|TRBV30
TGTGCCTGGAGTGCAGGAGCCTGGAATGAGCAGTTCTTC
CAWSAGAWNEQFF
>-|-|TRBJ2-3|TRBV25-1
TGTGCCAGCAGGCCCAGTGGCATCGGTTACACGCAGTATTTT
CASRPSGIGYTQYF
>-|-|TRBJ1-4|TRBV7-2
TGTGCCAGCAGCTTACCAGGGAATGAAAAACTGTTTTTT
CASSLPGNEKLFF
>TRBD1|few|TRBJ2-7|TRBV29-1
TGCAGCGTTGCCGGGACAGACACCTACGAGCAGTACTTC
CSVAGTDTYEQYF
>TRBD1|few|TRBJ2-5|TRBV29-1
TGCAGCGCAGCCCGGGACAGCCAAGAGACCCAGTACTTC
CSAARDSQETQYF
>-|-|TRBJ1-1|TRBV28
TGTGCCAGCAGTTTGGCCCGGGGGTTGGAAGCTTTCTTT
CASSLARGLEAFF
>-|-|TRBJ2-7|TRBV5-1
TGCGCCAGCCGACTAGGGGGGACCTACGAGCAGTACTTC
CASRLGGTYEQYF
>-|few|TRBJ1-2|TRBV29-1
TGCAGCGTTGAAGCGGGGATGGACTATGGCTACACCTTC
CSVEAGMDYGYTF
>-|-|TRBJ2-6|TRBV5-1
TGCGCCAGCACTTTGGGGGGAACCGGGGCCAACGTCCTGACTTTC
CASTLGGTGANVLTF
>-|-|TRBJ1-2|TRBV20-1
TGCAGTGCGATACCGAGTGGGTACACCTTC
CSAIPSGYTF
>-|-|TRBJ1-1|TRBV28
TGTGCCAGCAGGGGCATTATGAACACTGAAGCTTTCTTT
CASRGIMNTEAFF
>TRBD2|-|TRBJ2-1|TRBV29-1
TGCAGCGTTGACGCCGCTTGGGCGGGAGAGCTCTACAATGAGCAGTTCTTC
CSVDAAWAGELYNEQFF
>-|-|TRBJ2-6|TRBV7-3
TGTGCCAGCAGCTTAGACTTCTCTGGGGCCAACGTCCTGACTTTC
CASSLDFSGANVLTF
>-|-|TRBJ1-3|TRBV2
TGTGCCAGCAGTGACGAGGGAAACACCATATATTTT
CASSDEGNTIYF
>-|-|TRBJ1-1|TRBV6-6
TGTGCCAGCAGGGGGGCCTCGGGGGAAACTGAAGCTTTCTTT
CASRGASGETEAFF
>-|once|TRBJ2-5|TRBV6-6
TGTGCCAGCAGTCCTATAGGGGAGACCCAGTACTTC
CASSPIGETQYF
>TRBD1|-|TRBJ2-1|TRBV7-3
TGTGCCAGCAGCTCCAGACAGGGTAGTAATGAGCAGTTCTTC
CASSSRQGSNEQFF